The 19 T cell receptor beta chains below all came from one sample that was sequenced in a study of blood T cell repertoires in COVID-19. The method was immunoSEQ multiplex PCR; TCRdb's version includes in-frame clones alone and lacks a portion of them. The data hold 650,000 to 800,000 clones, with more than 80% observed a single time. Sequenced material: peripheral blood. These receptor sequences come from a woman in her late teens or twenties with acute or convalescent COVID-19.

This clone has just one count. Here the CDR3 DNA reads TGCGCCACCCTAAACAGAAACTATGGCTACACCTTC. Residues: CATLNRNYGYTF. V usage is TRBV10-2 and J usage is TRBJ1-2; D is uncertain. This CDR3 is 12 amino acids long. The germline V gene has CDR1 WSHSY and CDR2 SAAADI. Trimming took off 10 bases at V and 2 bases at J, with 11 bases between the two ends.

The chain uses TRBV9 and TRBJ1-2; D perhaps matches TRBD1 (5 bases). V lost 4 bases, J lost 7 bases, and 17 bases lay in between. From germline, CDR1 is SGDLS and CDR2 YYNGEE. The CDR3 length is 14 residues. In nucleotides, the CDR3 is TGTGCCAGCAGCCCTCGGGAGAGGAGGGGTGGCTACACCTTC. Protein sequence: CASSPRERRGGYTF.

The chain couples TRBV10-3 to TRBJ1-6, with 7 bases that match TRBD1. This CDR3 has 16 amino acids. Germline trimming cut 3 bases from V and 5 bases from J; bases unmatched to any gene: 7. Germline values: CDR1 ENHRY, CDR2 SYGVKD. CDR3 in DNA: TGTGCCATCAGTGATTTGTGGGACAGCAATAATTCACCCCTCCACTTT. This sequence encodes CAISDLWDSNNSPLHF.

The J gene is TRBJ1-2, the V gene TRBV5-1, with D tentatively TRBD1 (6 bases). The germline V gene has CDR1 SGHRS and CDR2 YFSETQ. The length of the CDR3 is 16 residues. The V end lost 0 bases, the J end lost 3 bases, and 15 bases lay between the germline ends. CDR3 nucleotide sequence: TGCGCCAGCAGCTTGGGGGCCGGGGGGCAAGACTATGGCTACACCTTC. This encodes CASSLGAGGQDYGYTF.

The V call is TRBV6-2 or TRBV6-3, the J call TRBJ2-7, with 7 positions matching TRBD1. CDR3 length equals 16 residues. J was trimmed by 4 bases and V by 2 bases; bases with no gene match: 11. Germline CDR1 reads MNHEY; CDR2 reads SVGEGT. The CDR3 here is CASSYRGQGLTYEQYF. As DNA, the CDR3 is TGTGCCAGCAGTTACAGGGGGCAGGGGCTAACATACGAGCAGTACTTC.

This chain uses TRBV4-2 with TRBJ1-2, with TRBD1 matching 12 bases. Germline values: CDR1 LGHNA, CDR2 YNFKEQ. The CDR3 is 15 amino acids. J gave up 4 bases and V 2 bases, and 2 bases lay outside the gene matches. CDR3 coding DNA: TGTGCCAGCAGCCAATGGGGACAGGGGGCCTATGGCTACACCTTC. Translation gives CASSQWGQGAYGYTF.

The genes are TRBV11-2 and TRBJ2-1; 7 nucleotides agree with TRBD2. Germline trimming cut 4 bases from V and 0 bases from J; bases unmatched to any gene: 6. This CDR3 comprises 16 residues. Germline lookup yields CDR1 SGHAT and CDR2 FQNNGV. The DNA of the CDR3 is TGTGCCAGCAGCTCCTTGGGGGGGAGCTCCTACAATGAGCAGTTCTTC. Residues: CASSSLGGSSYNEQFF.

The gene calls are TRBV6-5 and TRBJ2-1, with 8 nucleotides matching TRBD1. The germline CDR1 and CDR2 sequences are MNHEY and SVGAGI. CDR3 length: 14 residues. Unmatched junction bases numbered 2, after V lost 2 bases and J lost 5 bases. CDR3: CASSYLQGDNEQFF. The DNA of the CDR3 is TGTGCCAGCAGTTACCTACAGGGGGACAATGAGCAGTTCTTC.

This chain links TRBV18 with TRBJ1-1; a weak D match, TRBD1 (5 bases). Germline CDR1 KGHSH, CDR2 LQKENI. The length of the CDR3 is 18 residues. V was cut by 1 base and J by 0 bases, with 18 bases left in between. CDR3 nucleotide sequence: TGTGCCAGCTCACCACGGGGGATCGGGGGAGCCATGAACACTGAAGCTTTCTTT. Its translation is CASSPRGIGGAMNTEAFF.

This clone came up once. This chain uses TRBV21-1 with TRBJ1-1; TRBD1, the table's D call, was not compared with the DNA. TRBV21-1 is labeled a pseudogene. The CDR3 is 16 amino acids. CDR3 sequence reads: CAIIGNPARENTEAFF. CDR3 bases: TGTGCCATCATTGGAAACCCTGCCAGGGAGAACACTGAAGCTTTCTTT.

This clone was observed a few times. The chain uses TRBV15 and TRBJ1-3, with 9 positions matching TRBD1. CDR1 and CDR2 (germline): LNHNV, YYDKDF (reference sequence). V gave up 3 bases and J gave up 2 bases; unmatched junction bases: 2. The CDR3 loop spans 15 amino acids. The CDR3 spells CATSSDRGTGNTIYF. CDR3 in DNA: TGTGCCACCAGCAGCGACAGGGGGACTGGAAACACCATATATTTT.

The CDR3 loop is CASSPWEGGEPQHF. The CDR3 DNA follows: TGTGCCAGCAGCCCGTGGGAAGGGGGCGAACCCCAGCATTTT. This chain links TRBV9 with TRBJ1-5, with 7 bases aligning to TRBD1. V shed 4 bases and J 10 bases; nucleotides not matched to a gene: 11. This CDR3 has 14 residues. The V gene's germline CDR1 is SGDLS and CDR2 YYNGEE.

The chain recombines TRBV5-1 with TRBJ2-7; maybe TRBD1 (6 bases). The V end lost 4 bases, the J end lost 2 bases, and 16 bases lay between the germline ends. The CDR3 is made up of 15 amino acids. CDR1 and CDR2 (germline): SGHRS, YFSETQ. The CDR3 sequence is CASSANRALPYEQYF. Written as DNA, the CDR3 is TGCGCCAGCAGCGCCAACAGGGCCCTGCCCTACGAGCAGTACTTC.

The chain links TRBV2 to TRBJ1-2; 8 bases fit TRBD1. Germline CDR1 is SNHLY and CDR2 is FYNNEI. The CDR3 consists of 14 residues. V trimming: 6 bases; J trimming: 7 bases; junction bases outside the gene matches: 10. The CDR3 region has the DNA TGTGCCAGCAGCGACTACAGGGGGATGCGTGGCTACACCTTC. This gives the protein CASSDYRGMRGYTF.

V is TRBV2 and J is TRBJ2-1; 8 nucleotides line up with TRBD2. The CDR3 has 16 residues. Germline V gives CDR1 SNHLY, CDR2 FYNNEI. J lost 0 bases, V lost 5 bases, and 6 bases had no gene match. The CDR3, as DNA: TGTGCCAGCAGTTCTCAGCGGGGGAGCTCCTACAATGAGCAGTTCTTC. Translating gives CASSSQRGSSYNEQFF.

The chain combines TRBV2 with TRBJ1-6; TRBD1 aligns across 8 bases. Germline V gene lookup returns CDR1 SNHLY and CDR2 FYNNEI. This CDR3 is 16 amino acids long. V gave up 6 bases and J gave up 7 bases; unmatched junction bases: 11. The CDR3 reads CASRKPGQARNSPLHF. The DNA for the CDR3 is TGTGCCAGCAGGAAACCGGGACAGGCGCGAAATTCACCCCTCCACTTT.

This chain links TRBV13 with TRBJ2-3, with unresolved D. Trimming cost V 7 bases and J 6 bases, with 14 bases left between them. Per the germline V gene, CDR1 is PRHDT and CDR2 is FYEKMQ (reference sequence). This CDR3 is built from 13 residues. The CDR3 is CASTGIRFDTQYF. In nucleotides, the CDR3 is TGTGCCAGCACGGGTATTCGGTTTGATACGCAGTATTTT.

V usage is TRBV5-1 and J usage is TRBJ1-4; 10 bases match TRBD1. Germline loops: CDR1 SGHRS, CDR2 YFSETQ. The CDR3 runs to 14 residues. V shed 4 bases and J 7 bases; nucleotides not matched to a gene: 4. DNA for the CDR3: TGCGCCAGCAGCCGGGACAGGGGAAGTGAAAAACTGTTTTTT. This gives the protein CASSRDRGSEKLFF.

The J gene is TRBJ2-2, the V gene TRBV5-1; the D gene is possibly TRBD1 (6 bases). The CDR3 has 16 amino acids. Germline V gene data show CDR1 as SGHRS and CDR2 as YFSETQ. V dropped 5 bases and J dropped 2 bases, with 16 bases sitting between them. CDR3 region: CASRESRTDNTGELFF. The CDR3 DNA is TGCGCCAGCAGGGAATCCCGGACAGATAACACCGGGGAGCTGTTTTTT.